This entry lists 18 T cell receptor beta chains sequenced from one sample in a study of regulatory T cells in long-lasting Graves disease. Time point noted: newly diagnosed GD, antithyroid drugs for less than 3 months. RNA extracted from PBMCs served as the sequencing template. With iRepertoire HTBI primers and Arm-PCR of CDR3 regions, TCR beta libraries were built. MiXCR, applied by TCRdb to the multiplex PCR reads, yields one record per CDR3 protein. The sample records about 470,000 distinct CDR3 sequences, about 15% being singletons. These data were likewise used in another study, on T cells in Graves' hyperthyroidism and ophthalmopathy.

Here the sequenced sample was peripheral blood mononuclear cells (PBMCs), taken at new diagnosis, from a patient treated with antithyroid drugs. These receptors were obtained from a woman in her thirties with Graves disease.

In its sample, this clonotype was seen many times. This chain joins TRBV11-3 and TRBJ2-2; 8 bases line up with TRBD1. The ends lost 5 bases at V and 1 base at J; junction bases unmatched: 6. The CDR3 covers 16 residues. From germline, CDR1 is SGHNT and CDR2 YENEEA. The CDR3 bases are TGTGCCAGCAGCAACAGGGGGACATTGAACACCGGGGAGCTGTTTTTT. It specifies CASSNRGTLNTGELFF.

The chain employs TRBV10-3 and TRBJ1-1, with 11 bases lining up with TRBD1. V shed 4 bases and J 3 bases; nucleotides not matched to a gene: 4. CDR3 length: 15 residues. Germline V gene data show CDR1 as ENHRY and CDR2 as SYGVKD. CDR3: CAISGPGQGDTEAFF. DNA for the CDR3: TGTGCCATCAGTGGCCCGGGACAGGGGGACACTGAAGCTTTCTTT.

As DNA, the CDR3 is TGCAGTGCTAGAAGTCAAGAAAAACCCGTCCACGAGCAGTACTTC. It yields the protein CSARSQEKPVHEQYF. The V gene is TRBV20-1, the J gene TRBJ2-7; no firm D call. Trimming removed 2 bases from V and 5 bases from J, with 19 bases in between. The CDR3 extends over 15 amino acids. Germline values: CDR1 DFQATT, CDR2 SNEGSKA (reference sequence).

This clonotype was seen repeatedly, ten times or more. The chain links TRBV4-2 to TRBJ2-1, with D possibly TRBD2 on 7 matching bases. In germline, CDR1 is LGHNA, CDR2 YNFKEQ. V was pared by 0 bases and J by 5 bases, with 14 bases between. This CDR3 is 16 amino acids long. The CDR3 DNA reads TGTGCCAGCAGCCAAGAGCGGGGGCGCTTACACAATGAGCAGTTCTTC. Translating it yields CASSQERGRLHNEQFF.

Concerning this clonotype itself: This clone may be a read error of a much larger clone one base away. The rearrangement uses TRBV2 and TRBJ2-5; 9 nucleotides agree with TRBD2. The CDR3 extends over 17 amino acids. Germline loops: CDR1 SNHLY, CDR2 FYNNEI. V was clipped by 1 base and J by 5 bases; unmatched bases: 11. In nucleotides, the CDR3 is TGTGCCAGCAGTGAAGTGACTAGCGGTAGGGATGGGGAGACCCAGTACTTC. It codes for CASSEVTSGRDGETQYF.

This clonotype was seen ten or more times. The chain carries TRBV12-3 or TRBV12-4 and TRBJ2-2; 9 nucleotides align to TRBD1. The CDR3 totals 14 residues. Trimming cost V 6 bases and J 8 bases; bases outside gene matches: 7. This CDR3 is CASRSGTGSGELFF. CDR3 nucleotide sequence: TGTGCCAGCAGATCCGGGACAGGGAGTGGGGAGCTGTTTTTT.

The chain has TRBV19 and TRBJ1-1; maybe TRBD1 (6 bases). Germline V CDR1 and CDR2: LNHDA, SQIVND (reference sequence). Trimming took 6 bases from V and 6 from J, leaving 14 bases between them. The CDR3 is made up of 13 amino acids. The CDR3 DNA sequence: TGTGCCAGTAGCCCAACAGGGAGGTCTGAAGCTTTCTTT. Its protein product is CASSPTGRSEAFF.

This clonotype came up many times. This rearrangement joins TRBV7-9 to TRBJ2-5, with TRBD2 matching over 13 bases. This CDR3 is 16 amino acids long. Germline assignment: CDR1 SEHNR and CDR2 FQNEAQ (reference sequence). The trim removed 2 bases at V and 2 bases at J, leaving 2 bases unmatched. CDR3 sequence reads: CASSLTSGREQETQYF. CDR3 DNA sequence: TGTGCCAGCAGCTTAACTAGCGGGAGGGAACAAGAGACCCAGTACTTC.

This clonotype was counted many times. The chain couples TRBV10-3 to TRBJ2-7; unclear D gene. CDR3 length: 15 amino acids. V lost 4 bases and J 0 bases, leaving 13 bases between the germline ends. Germline V CDR1 and CDR2: ENHRY, SYGVKD. The chain's CDR3 is CAISGSGRSSYEQYF. The CDR3 DNA is TGTGCCATCAGTGGGTCCGGCCGGAGCTCCTACGAGCAGTACTTC.

This clonotype was counted at least ten times. The rearrangement joins TRBV18 to TRBJ1-1; no clear D gene. From germline, CDR1 is KGHSH and CDR2 LQKENI. V dropped 1 base and J dropped 11 bases, with 17 bases sitting between them. This CDR3 is built from 14 residues. Here the CDR3 DNA reads TGTGCCAGCTCACCACAAGAGACGGGCGTTGGCGCTTTCTTT. Amino acids: CASSPQETGVGAFF.

This clonotype was seen at least ten times. The V call is TRBV2, the J call TRBJ2-5; no clear D. Germline V gene data show CDR1 as SNHLY and CDR2 as FYNNEI. V dropped 8 bases and J dropped 1 base, with 14 bases sitting between them. The CDR3 is 14 amino acids. CDR3 nucleotides: TGTGCCAGCTTGGGATCAGCAGTCCAAGAGACCCAGTACTTC. Translation: CASLGSAVQETQYF.

There are many counts of this clonotype. The chain uses TRBV6-1 and TRBJ1-5, with D possibly matching TRBD1 (6 bases). The length of the CDR3 is 16 residues. V gave up 10 bases and J gave up 2 bases, with 21 bases separating them. Germline V gene lookup returns CDR1 MNHNS and CDR2 SASEGT. CDR3 nucleotides: TGTGCCACCGCGACCAACAGGGTGGGGGGCAATCAGCCCCAGCATTTT. As protein: CATATNRVGGNQPQHF.

This clonotype showed up many times. V gene TRBV2 combines with J gene TRBJ2-7, with TRBD1 matching 8 bases. The V segment lost 6 bases and the J segment 6 bases; nucleotides outside the gene matches: 4. Germline assignment: CDR1 SNHLY and CDR2 FYNNEI. This CDR3 spans 12 amino acids. This CDR3 is CASRRQGREQYF. CDR3 nucleotide sequence: TGTGCCAGCAGGCGACAGGGGCGCGAGCAGTACTTC.

As concerns this clonotype: This may be a read error: a much more frequent sequence differs by one nucleotide. The chain employs TRBV9 and TRBJ2-7; 8 bases match TRBD1. The V gene's germline CDR1 is SGDLS and CDR2 YYNGEE. The CDR3 length is 15 residues. CDR3 residues: CASGVGGAGGDEQYF. CDR3 coding DNA: TGTGCCAGCGGCGTCGGAGGGGCAGGGGGCGACGAGCAGTACTTC.

This clonotype was found a few times. The chain uses TRBV24-1 and TRBJ2-1; the D is unclear. The CDR3 spans 16 residues. Trimming left V 2 bases short and J 8 bases short, with 18 bases between. Germline CDR1 and CDR2: KGHDR and SFDVKD. The CDR3 loop reads CATSDSDILFFDEQFF. The CDR3 nucleotides are TGTGCCACCAGTGATTCAGACATTTTGTTTTTCGATGAGCAGTTCTTC.

This clonotype occurred a few times. This chain joins TRBV19 and TRBJ2-1; a weak D match, TRBD2 (5 bases). The germline CDR1 and CDR2 sequences are LNHDA and SQIVND (reference sequence). V was shortened by 5 bases and J by 0 bases, with 14 bases between the two germline ends. The CDR3 has 16 residues. CDR3 loop: CASSWELDSSYNEQFF. As DNA, the CDR3 is TGTGCCAGTAGTTGGGAACTAGATAGCTCCTACAATGAGCAGTTCTTC.

Only a few counts were recorded for this clonotype. The chain employs TRBV6-2 or TRBV6-3 and TRBJ1-2, with D unclear. Trimming stripped 0 bases from V and 4 bases from J, with 12 bases between. Germline V gene data show CDR1 as MNHEY and CDR2 as SVGEGT. The CDR3 extends over 15 amino acids. Here the CDR3 reads CASSYSFGRAYGYTF. CDR3 DNA sequence: TGTGCCAGCAGTTACTCTTTCGGGCGCGCCTATGGCTACACCTTC.

Concerning this clonotype itself: A clone one base away is much larger, so this may be a read error. This chain links TRBV30 with TRBJ1-3; TRBD1 aligns across 7 bases. From germline, CDR1 is GTSNPN and CDR2 SVGIG (reference sequence). The CDR3 has 14 amino acids. The CDR3 coding sequence is TGTGCCTGCCGATCCGGGACAGCTGGAAACGCCATATATTTT. Its translation is CACRSGTAGNAIYF.